These T cell receptor gamma chains were read from a single sample in a study of gammadelta T cells in human blood. TCRdb re-called clones from the RT-PCR reads via CATT. The table lists 300 to 400 gamma-chain clones, 3.6% of them singletons. The sample taken for sequencing was non-Vgamma9Vdelta2 gamma-delta T cells from infant blood. Receptors originate from a human donor. Both conserved end residues are part of each CDR3. Size is omitted from some rows. Given values are once, few, many or a class for expanded clones.

V	J	size	CDR3	DNA
TRGV2	TRGJ1/TRGJ2	medium-sized	CATWDGPTNKKLF	TGTGCCACCTGGGACGGGCCTACAAATAAGAAACTCTTT
TRGV2	TRGJ1/TRGJ2	-	CATWDGRLSKKLF	TGTGCCACCTGGGACGGGCGCCTATCAAAGAAACTCTTT
TRGV8	TRGJ1/TRGJ2	large	CATWDDQYKKLF	TGTGCCACCTGGGATGATCAGTATAAGAAACTCTTT
TRGV10	TRGJP1	large	CAICPSRNTTGWFKIF	TGTGCTATTTGTCCCTCCCGCAATACCACTGGTTGGTTCAAGATATTT
TRGV5	TRGJ1/TRGJ2	large	CATWDRLGYKKLF	TGTGCCACCTGGGACAGGCTAGGTTATAAGAAACTCTTT
TRGV2	TRGJP2	large	CATWDGPFWIKTF	TGTGCCACCTGGGACGGGCCTTTTTGGATCAAGACGTTT
TRGV9	TRGJP	hyperexpanded	CALPLGKKIKVF	TGTGCCTTGCCGTTGGGCAAAAAAATCAAGGTATTT
TRGV2	TRGJ1/TRGJ2	medium-sized	CATWDGRNYKKLF	TGTGCCACCTGGGACGGGCGTAATTATAAGAAACTCTTT
TRGV9	TRGJ1/TRGJ2	medium-sized	CALWEADLNYYKKLF	TGTGCCTTGTGGGAGGCCGACTTGAATTATTATAAGAAACTCTTT
TRGV8	TRGJ1/TRGJ2	large	CATWDSLNYYKKLF	TGTGCCACCTGGGATAGCCTGAATTATTATAAGAAACTCTTT
TRGV5	TRGJ1/TRGJ2	medium-sized	CATWDIKVYKKLF	TGTGCCACCTGGGATATAAAAGTTTATAAGAAACTCTTT
TRGV2	TRGJ1/TRGJ2	few	CATWDGPGEKLF	TGTGCCACCTGGGACGGGCCGGGGGAGAAACTCTTT
TRGV2	TRGJ1/TRGJ2	large	CATWDGYYKKLF	TGTGCCACCTGGGACGGTTATTATAAGAAACTCTTT
TRGV8	TRGJ1/TRGJ2	large	CATWARGDYKKLF	TGTGCCACCTGGGCCCGGGGTGATTATAAGAAACTCTTT
TRGV9	TRGJP	large	CALWEKELGKKIKVF	TGTGCCTTGTGGGAGAAAGAGTTGGGCAAAAAAATCAAGGTATTT
TRGV9	TRGJ1/TRGJ2	medium-sized	CALFVGGYKKLF	TGTGCCTTGTTTGTCGGAGGATATAAGAAACTCTTT
TRGV2	TRGJ1/TRGJ2	large	CATWDLAGKKLF	TGTGCCACCTGGGACCTGGCCGGTAAGAAACTCTTT
TRGV4	TRGJ1/TRGJ2	large	CATWDGGVLF	TGTGCCACCTGGGATGGGGGGGTGCTCTTT
TRGV5P	TRGJP	large	CATWSQELGKKIKVF	TGTGCCACCTGGAGCCAAGAGTTGGGCAAAAAAATCAAGGTATTT
TRGV2	TRGJ1/TRGJ2	hyperexpanded	CATWDGQADYYKKLF	TGTGCCACCTGGGACGGGCAGGCGGATTATTATAAGAAACTCTTT
TRGV2	TRGJ1/TRGJ2	large	CATWDGRVYYKKLF	TGTGCCACCTGGGACGGGCGGGTTTATTATAAGAAACTCTTT
TRGV9	TRGJ1/TRGJ2	large	CALWEVLSPKLF	TGTGCCTTGTGGGAGGTGCTCTCCCCCAAACTCTTT
TRGV4	TRGJ1/TRGJ2	large	CATWTYYKKLF	TGTGCCACCTGGACCTATTATAAGAAACTCTTT
TRGV2	TRGJ1/TRGJ2	few	CATWDGRYKKLF	TGTGCCACCTGGGACGGGCGATATAAGAAACTCTTT
TRGV3	TRGJ1/TRGJ2	large	CATWDREFGKKLF	TGTGCCACCTGGGACAGGGAGTTCGGAAAGAAACTCTTT